This T cell receptor beta chain was captured in a study of T cells after yellow fever vaccination (dated by TCRdb to between 2018 and 2020). Study-level background: Libraries from fractions with low cell numbers were prepared with the SMART-Seq v4 Ultra Low Input RNA kit. The cohort comprised two healthy male donors, one aged 18 to 29 and one aged 30 to 40 years. To track T-cell clones before and after primary and booster YFV17D yellow fever vaccination, bulk TCR alpha and beta repertoires were sequenced longitudinally. Blood samples were taken at several timepoints before and after primary and secondary immunization, and bulk PBMC replicates and cell subsets were isolated. The full study reports these points: Computational filtering was required because FACS-sorted repertoires could contain abundant contaminating clonotypes from the bulk population. Compared with the primary T-cell response, the secondary T-cell response was weaker but faster, peaking on day 5 rather than day 15. Only two donors were included in the study, so the extent to which the findings can be generalized is limited. A small fraction of clonotypes showed up in both the CD4 and CD8 compartments, probably as a result of convergent recombination. Most clones expanded after primary vaccination (about 95% of CD4 and roughly 88% of CD8) were re-detected after the booster, suggesting that broad memory maintenance occurred.

According to the study, the label for this sample's treatment or condition signals: live attenuated yellow fever vaccine strain. A standard Ficoll-Paque protocol was used to isolate PBMCs from peripheral blood. Dynabeads CD4 and CD8 positive selection kits were used to isolate the CD4 and CD8 T-cell fractions. RNA was extracted with TriZol from bulk PBMCs, CD4 and CD8 fractions, and dextramer-positive and dextramer-negative fractions. This clonotype was seen repeatedly, ten times or more. It has no known antigen specificity. The input lacks base qualities; no much larger clone sits a single base away. TCRdb shows the sequencer as Illumina NovaSeq 6000. Synthesis of TCR cDNA relied on 5'RACE template switching, a step that introduced a universal primer site along with unique molecular identifiers. Priming for cDNA synthesis came from both the TCR alpha and TCR beta constant segments. Library amplification involved two PCR steps, and the second step added sample barcodes and sequencing adapters. Libraries were sequenced on Illumina HiSeq 2500 (2x100 bp) or NovaSeq (2x150 bp). From the authors' description of their analysis: MIGEC was used to demultiplex reads and collapse the reads into UMI consensus sequences, and MiXCR was used for V(D)J alignment. Clonotypes responding to the vaccine were identified with edgeR on replicate PBMC samples, with the criteria of FDR below 0.01 and a log2 fold change above 5 up to day 15. Bulk clonotypes were assigned CD4 or CD8 identity according to which sequenced CD4 or CD8 repertoire held them at higher abundance. The public reads were reprocessed in TCRdb via fastp at Q25 and MiXCR, keeping in-frame beta chains. Each record represents a unique CDR3 protein, reported with the most common genes and DNA among its rows. The V and J calls here are based on TCRdb, not the publication. The sample contains roughly 320,000 distinct CDR3 sequences, about 10% of them found a single time. The leading ten clones occupy 3% to 3.5% of the sample.

The cysteine opens and the phenylalanine closes a CDR3 of 14 amino acids. The retained sequence is limited to the CDR3, 42 bases, with the frame set at the first base. Between the V and J ends, shortened by 6 bases and 1 base respectively, the junction contains 9 bases. For CDR1 and CDR2, the germline V gene lists MNHEY and SVGEGT. The chain joins TRBV6-2 or TRBV6-3 to TRBJ2-2, with the D gene possibly TRBD1 or TRBD2, each one fitting 5 bases. This TCR came from a man between 18 and 29 years old who received the YFV17D yellow fever vaccine. Sequenced material: CD4+ T cells sorted from PBMCs, taken 45 days after the yellow fever booster vaccination. The nucleotide sequence reads TGTGCCAGCAGCCCGGGACGGAACACCGGGGAGCTGTTTTTT. This yields the protein CASSPGRNTGELFF.